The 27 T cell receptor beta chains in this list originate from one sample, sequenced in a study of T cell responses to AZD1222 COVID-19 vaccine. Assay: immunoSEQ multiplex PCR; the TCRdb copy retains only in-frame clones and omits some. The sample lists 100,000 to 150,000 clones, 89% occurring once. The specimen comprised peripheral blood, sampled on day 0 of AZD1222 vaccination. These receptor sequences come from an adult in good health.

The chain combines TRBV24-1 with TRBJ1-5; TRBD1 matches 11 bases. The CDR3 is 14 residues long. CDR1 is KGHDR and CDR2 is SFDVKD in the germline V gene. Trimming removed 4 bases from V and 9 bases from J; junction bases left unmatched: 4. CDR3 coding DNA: TGTGCCACCAGTGACGGACAGGGGGCTGGGCCCCAGCATTTT. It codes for CATSDGQGAGPQHF.

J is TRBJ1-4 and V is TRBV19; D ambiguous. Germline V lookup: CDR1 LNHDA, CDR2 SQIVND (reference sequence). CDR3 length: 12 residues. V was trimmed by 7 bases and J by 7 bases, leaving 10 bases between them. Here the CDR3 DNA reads TGTGCCAGTAACAGACCGCCTGAAAAACTGTTTTTT. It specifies CASNRPPEKLFF.

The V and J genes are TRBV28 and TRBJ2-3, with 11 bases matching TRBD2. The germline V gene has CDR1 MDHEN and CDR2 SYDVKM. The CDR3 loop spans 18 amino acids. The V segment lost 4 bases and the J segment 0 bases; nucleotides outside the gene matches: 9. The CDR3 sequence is CASSSTSGGPSSTDTQYF. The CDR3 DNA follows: TGTGCCAGCAGTTCTACTAGCGGGGGACCTTCCAGCACAGATACGCAGTATTTT.

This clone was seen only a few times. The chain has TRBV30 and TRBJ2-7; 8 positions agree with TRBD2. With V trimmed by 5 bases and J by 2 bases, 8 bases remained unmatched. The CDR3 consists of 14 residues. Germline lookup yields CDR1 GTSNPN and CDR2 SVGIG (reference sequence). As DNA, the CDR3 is TGTGCCTGGGCCCCCAGCGGGGGTCCCTACGAGCAGTACTTC. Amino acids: CAWAPSGGPYEQYF.

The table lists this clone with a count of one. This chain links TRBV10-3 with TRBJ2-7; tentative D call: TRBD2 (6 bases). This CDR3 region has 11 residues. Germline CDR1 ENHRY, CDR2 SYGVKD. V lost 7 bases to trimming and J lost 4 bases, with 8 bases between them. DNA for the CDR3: TGTGCCATCAAGGAGGGTTACGAGCAGTACTTC. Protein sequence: CAIKEGYEQYF.

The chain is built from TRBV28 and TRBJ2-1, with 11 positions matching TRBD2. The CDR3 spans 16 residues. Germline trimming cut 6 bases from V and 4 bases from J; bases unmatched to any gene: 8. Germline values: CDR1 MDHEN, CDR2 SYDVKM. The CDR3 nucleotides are TGTGCCAGCAGCCCAGGTGGGACTAGCGGTTACAATGAGCAGTTCTTC. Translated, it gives CASSPGGTSGYNEQFF.

CDR3: CASSGTGTGATDTQYF. CDR3 bases: TGCGCCAGCAGCGGGACCGGGACAGGGGCCACAGATACGCAGTATTTT. The chain is built from TRBV5-1 and TRBJ2-3, with 10 bases aligning to TRBD1. V lost 4 bases, J lost 2 bases, and 7 bases stayed unmatched. Germline V gene sequence: CDR1 SGHRS, CDR2 YFSETQ. The CDR3 loop spans 16 amino acids. Looking up the rest from reference TRBV5-1 and TRBJ2-3 gives the full variable domain: KAGVTQTPRYLIKTRGQQVTLSCSPISGHRSVSWYQQTPGQGLQFLFEYFSETQRNKGNFPGRFSGRQFSNSRSEMNVSTLELGDSALYLCASSGTGTGATDTQYFGPGTRLTVL.

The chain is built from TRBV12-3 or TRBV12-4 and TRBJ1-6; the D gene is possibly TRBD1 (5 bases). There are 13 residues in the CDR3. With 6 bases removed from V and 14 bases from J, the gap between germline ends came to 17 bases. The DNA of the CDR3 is TGTGCCAGCAGCAGGGACGGGGAAGGGGCCCTCCACTTT. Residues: CASSRDGEGALHF.

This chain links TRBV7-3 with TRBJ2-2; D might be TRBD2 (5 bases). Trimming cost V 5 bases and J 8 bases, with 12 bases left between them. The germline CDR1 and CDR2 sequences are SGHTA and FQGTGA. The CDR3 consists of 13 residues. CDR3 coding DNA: TGTGCCAGCAGCCTAGGACTGGAAGGGGAGCTGTTTTTT. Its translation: CASSLGLEGELFF.

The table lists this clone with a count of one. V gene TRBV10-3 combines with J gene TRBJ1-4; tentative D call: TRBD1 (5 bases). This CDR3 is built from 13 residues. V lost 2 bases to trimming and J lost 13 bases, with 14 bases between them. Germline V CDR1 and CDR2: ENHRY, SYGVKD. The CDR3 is CAISEAKGTALFF. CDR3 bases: TGTGCCATCAGTGAGGCCAAGGGGACGGCACTGTTTTTT.

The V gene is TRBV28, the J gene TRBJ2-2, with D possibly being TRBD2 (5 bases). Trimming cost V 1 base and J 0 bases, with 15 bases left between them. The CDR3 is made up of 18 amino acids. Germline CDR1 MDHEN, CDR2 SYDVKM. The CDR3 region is CASSLFSSRGSNTGELFF. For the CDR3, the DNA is TGTGCCAGCAGTTTATTTAGCTCCCGGGGTTCGAACACCGGGGAGCTGTTTTTT.

The CDR3: CASSPGFGNQPQHF. CDR3 sequence (DNA): TGTGCCAGCAGCCCAGGGTTCGGCAATCAGCCCCAGCATTTT. The V and J genes are TRBV6-5 and TRBJ1-5; D is possibly TRBD1 (5 bases). Germline V CDR1 and CDR2: MNHEY, SVGAGI. The CDR3 runs to 14 residues. V lost 6 bases and J lost 2, with 11 bases in between.

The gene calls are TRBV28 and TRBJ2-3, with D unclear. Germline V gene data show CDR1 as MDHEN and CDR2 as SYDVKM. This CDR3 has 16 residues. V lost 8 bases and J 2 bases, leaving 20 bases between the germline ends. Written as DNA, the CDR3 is TGTGCCAGCTACCCGGTGATGGGGTTAGCCACAGATACGCAGTATTTT. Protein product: CASYPVMGLATDTQYF.

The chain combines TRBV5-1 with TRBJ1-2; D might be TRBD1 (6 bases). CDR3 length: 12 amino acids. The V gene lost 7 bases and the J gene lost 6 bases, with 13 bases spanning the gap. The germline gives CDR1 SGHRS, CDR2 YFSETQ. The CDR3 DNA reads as TGCGCCAGCGGTGAGGGGGTGAATGGCTACACCTTC. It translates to CASGEGVNGYTF.

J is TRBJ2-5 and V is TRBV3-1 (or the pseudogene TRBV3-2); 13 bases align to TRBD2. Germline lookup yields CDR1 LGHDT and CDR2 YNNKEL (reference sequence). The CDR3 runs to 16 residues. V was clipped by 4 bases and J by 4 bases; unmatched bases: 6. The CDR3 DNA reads TGTGCCAGCAGCCTCACTAGCGGGGGGGCTATAGAGACCCAGTACTTC. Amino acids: CASSLTSGGAIETQYF.

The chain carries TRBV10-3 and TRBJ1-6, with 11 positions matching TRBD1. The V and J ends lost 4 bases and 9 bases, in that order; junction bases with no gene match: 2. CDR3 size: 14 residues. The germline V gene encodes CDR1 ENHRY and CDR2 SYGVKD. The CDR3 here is CAISGGTGGSPLHF. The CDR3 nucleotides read TGTGCCATCAGTGGCGGGACAGGGGGTTCACCCCTCCACTTT.

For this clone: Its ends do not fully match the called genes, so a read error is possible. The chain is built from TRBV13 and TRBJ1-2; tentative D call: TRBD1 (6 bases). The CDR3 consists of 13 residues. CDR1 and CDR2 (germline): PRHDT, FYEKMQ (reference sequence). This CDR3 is CASSLPQGRPGLF. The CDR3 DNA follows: TGTGCCAGCAGCTTACCCCAGGGGAGGCCCGGTCTCTTC.

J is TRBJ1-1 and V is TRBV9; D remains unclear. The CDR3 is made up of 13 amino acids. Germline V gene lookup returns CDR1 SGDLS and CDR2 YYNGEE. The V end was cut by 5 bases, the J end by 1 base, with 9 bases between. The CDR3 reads CASSLDWNTEAFF. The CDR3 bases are TGTGCCAGCAGTCTGGACTGGAACACTGAAGCTTTCTTT.

The CDR3 DNA reads TGTGCCAGCAGCTTGACAGGGGTCGACACTGAAGCTTTCTTT. It is translated as CASSLTGVDTEAFF. The chain is built from TRBV7-9 and TRBJ1-1; TRBD1 matches 8 bases. There are 14 residues in the CDR3. Trimming at V came to 3 bases and at J to 3 bases, leaving 3 bases not matched to a gene. Per germline, CDR1 SEHNR and CDR2 FQNEAQ (reference sequence).

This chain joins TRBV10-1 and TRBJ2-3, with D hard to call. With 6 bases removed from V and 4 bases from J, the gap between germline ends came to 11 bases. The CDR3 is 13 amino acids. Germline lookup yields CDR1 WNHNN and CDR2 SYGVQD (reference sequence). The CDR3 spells CASRTSDSDTQYF. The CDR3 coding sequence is TGCGCCAGCAGAACGTCCGATTCAGATACGCAGTATTTT.

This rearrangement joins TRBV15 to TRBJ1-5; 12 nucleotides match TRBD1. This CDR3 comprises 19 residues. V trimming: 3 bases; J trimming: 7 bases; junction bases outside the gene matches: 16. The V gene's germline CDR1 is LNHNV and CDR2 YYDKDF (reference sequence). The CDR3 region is CATSSGDRGQSGFGQPQHF. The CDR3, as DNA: TGTGCCACCAGCAGTGGGGACAGGGGGCAATCTGGTTTTGGGCAGCCCCAGCATTTT.

The CDR3 DNA sequence: TGTGCCAGCAGTCCTTACAGGGCCGCAACTAATGAAAAACTGTTTTTT. This translates into CASSPYRAATNEKLFF. The rearrangement links TRBV27 to TRBJ1-4; D is possibly TRBD1 (6 bases). The CDR3 has 16 amino acids. V was cut by 5 bases and J by 0 bases, with 13 bases left in between. From germline, CDR1 is MNHEY and CDR2 SMNVEV (reference sequence).

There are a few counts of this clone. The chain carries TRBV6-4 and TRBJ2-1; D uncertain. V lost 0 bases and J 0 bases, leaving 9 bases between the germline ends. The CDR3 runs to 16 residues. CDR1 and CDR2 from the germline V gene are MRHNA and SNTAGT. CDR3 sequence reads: CASSDSLQSSYNEQFF. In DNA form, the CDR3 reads TGTGCCAGCAGTGACTCCCTCCAGAGCTCCTACAATGAGCAGTTCTTC.

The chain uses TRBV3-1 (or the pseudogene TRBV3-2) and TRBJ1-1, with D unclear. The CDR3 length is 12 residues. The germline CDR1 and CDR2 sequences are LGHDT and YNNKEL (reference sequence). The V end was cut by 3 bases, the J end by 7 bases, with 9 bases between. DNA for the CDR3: TGTGCCAGCAGCCAGGGAAACGGTGAAGCTTTCTTT. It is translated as CASSQGNGEAFF.

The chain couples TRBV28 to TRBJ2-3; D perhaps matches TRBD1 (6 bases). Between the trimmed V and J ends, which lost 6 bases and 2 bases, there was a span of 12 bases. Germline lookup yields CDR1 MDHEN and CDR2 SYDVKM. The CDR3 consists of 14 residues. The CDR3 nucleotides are TGTGCCAGCAGCCAGACAGGAGACACAGATACGCAGTATTTT. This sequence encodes CASSQTGDTDTQYF.

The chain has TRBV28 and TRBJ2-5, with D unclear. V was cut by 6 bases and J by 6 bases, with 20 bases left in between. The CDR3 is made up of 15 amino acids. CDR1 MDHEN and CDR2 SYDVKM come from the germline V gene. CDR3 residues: CASRRSGGTSKTQYF. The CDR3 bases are TGTGCCAGCAGAAGATCGGGCGGAACTTCGAAGACCCAGTACTTC.

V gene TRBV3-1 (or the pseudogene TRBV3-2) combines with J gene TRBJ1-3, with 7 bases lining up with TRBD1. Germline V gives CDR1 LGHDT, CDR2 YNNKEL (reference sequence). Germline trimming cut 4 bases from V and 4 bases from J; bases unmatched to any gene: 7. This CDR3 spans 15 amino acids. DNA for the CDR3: TGTGCCAGCAGCCTCCGACAGGGAGGAGGAAACACCATATATTTT. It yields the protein CASSLRQGGGNTIYF.